This TCR beta chain was captured by sequencing in a study of Tregs in tolerant kidney transplant recipients. Study results and limitations: Findings come from small patient numbers and require larger validation. The most relevant donor-specific Treg TCRbeta repertoire apparently came from expansion with activated donor B cells. This study did not directly address biological reproducibility.

Thawed PBMCs were FACS-sorted into unstimulated CD4+CD25+CD127- regulatory T cells, CD4+CD25- non-regulatory cells, CD4 and CD8 cells. Worth noting for this clone: What it binds is unknown.

The germline V gene encodes CDR1 LNHDA and CDR2 SQIVND (reference sequence). With 1 base removed from V and 9 bases from J, the gap between germline ends came to 10 bases. The CDR3 consists of 13 residues. Clones were sequenced by immunoSEQ multiplex PCR, and TCRdb holds only the in-frame ones, with some missing. The sample contains about 240,000 clones, around 82% of which appear only once. Specimen: CD4+ T cells from blood. The rearrangement uses TRBV19 and TRBJ2-4; TRBD1 might be the D (5 bases). The TCR comes from a human donor in good health. CDR3 residues: CASSIGGATIQYF. The DNA of the CDR3 is TGTGCCAGTAGTATAGGTGGGGCAACCATTCAGTACTTC.